Listed below are T cell receptor beta chains from one sample, sequenced in a study of blood T cell repertoires in COVID-19. Clones were sequenced by immunoSEQ multiplex PCR, and TCRdb holds only the in-frame ones, with some missing. The sample holds approximately 360,000 clones; roughly 90% are singletons and the top ten take around 0.95%. The sample comprised PBMCs or T cells enriched from blood (not recorded which). These receptors all stem from a woman younger than 45 with acute COVID-19. Both conserved end residues are part of each CDR3. D genes are given only for firm matches. The size field is filled for only some rows; it gives once, few, many or a size class.

d_gene | j_gene | v_gene | abundance | CDR3nt | CDR3aa
- | TRBJ1-1 | TRBV27 | - | TGTGCCAGCAGTTCCTCGAACACTGAAGCTTTCTTT | CASSSSNTEAFF
TRBD2 | TRBJ2-2 | TRBV7-2 | - | TGTGCCAGCAGCTCTAGCGGGGGGGTGACCGGGGAGCTGTTTTTT | CASSSSGGVTGELFF
- | TRBJ2-3 | TRBV7-2 | - | TGTGCCAGCAGCTGGGCTGCTAGCACAGATACGCAGTATTTT | CASSWAASTDTQYF
- | TRBJ1-6 | TRBV7-2 | - | TGTGCCAGCAGCTTCTCCCGTTCACCCCTCCACTTT | CASSFSRSPLHF
TRBD2 | TRBJ2-4 | TRBV4-1 | - | TGCGCCAGCAGCCAAGATCGCGGGGGGCTGGACATTCAGTACTTC | CASSQDRGGLDIQYF
TRBD2 | TRBJ2-1 | TRBV4-1 | few | TGCGCCAGCAGCCCCCGGGTAGCGGGTATCCACAATGAGCAGTTCTTC | CASSPRVAGIHNEQFF
- | TRBJ2-1 | TRBV25-1 | - | TGTGCCAGCAGTGAACCCAGGGGAGTCAATGAGCAGTTCTTC | CASSEPRGVNEQFF
- | TRBJ2-5 | TRBV5-6 | - | TGTGCCAGCACCCTAAGGGGGCAAGAGACCCAGTACTTC | CASTLRGQETQYF
TRBD1 | TRBJ1-6 | TRBV6-5 | - | TGTGCCAGCAGGACAGGGGAGGGGAATTCACCCCTCCACTTT | CASRTGEGNSPLHF
- | TRBJ1-1 | TRBV18 | - | TGTGCCAGCTCACCAAGGAGGGACACTGAAGCTTTCTTT | CASSPRRDTEAFF
TRBD2 | TRBJ2-1 | TRBV29-1 | - | TGCAGCGTTGAAGATCAATCTAGCGGGGGTCCCAATGAGCAGTTCTTC | CSVEDQSSGGPNEQFF
TRBD1 | TRBJ2-1 | TRBV11-2 | - | TGTGCCAGCAGCTTAGCGGGGACCAGACAGGGGAATGAGCAGTTCTTC | CASSLAGTRQGNEQFF
- | TRBJ2-3 | TRBV9 | - | TGTGCCAGCAGCGTAGGAGACTCCCGGGGAGGCGATACGCAGTATTTT | CASSVGDSRGGDTQYF
TRBD2 | TRBJ2-7 | TRBV9 | once | TGTGCCAGCAGCGTAGCGGCGGGGGGCTCCTACGAGCAGTACTTC | CASSVAAGGSYEQYF
- | TRBJ2-2 | TRBV19 | - | TGTGCCAGTAGCCCTCTGACAGACACCGGGGAGCTGTTTTTT | CASSPLTDTGELFF
- | TRBJ1-5 | TRBV11-2 | - | TGTGCCAGCAGCTTAGTGATGGGGGACTATAGCAATCAGCCCCAGCATTTT | CASSLVMGDYSNQPQHF
- | TRBJ2-7 | TRBV15 | - | TGTGCCACCAGCAGAGGTGGGGGCGGTGTTATAGAGCAGTACTTC | CATSRGGGGVIEQYF
TRBD1 | TRBJ1-1 | TRBV29-1 | - | TGCAGCGTTGCCGACAGGGATACGAAAGCTTTCTTT | CSVADRDTKAFF
- | TRBJ2-5 | TRBV2 | - | TGTGCCAGCAGTGTAGGACAACGGGAGACCCAGTACTTC | CASSVGQRETQYF
TRBD1 | TRBJ1-1 | TRBV7-9 | - | TGTGCCAGCAGCGTCGGGACAGAAGAAGCTTTCTTT | CASSVGTEEAFF
TRBD2 | TRBJ2-1 | TRBV30 | - | TGTGCCTGGGAGTCTAGCGGCCTATACAATGAGCAGTTCTTC | CAWESSGLYNEQFF
- | TRBJ2-2 | TRBV12-3/TRBV12-4 | - | TGTGCCAGCAGTTTCGGACGATGGGAGCTGTTTTTT | CASSFGRWELFF
- | TRBJ1-3 | TRBV5-1 | - | TGCGCCAGCAGCTTGGTCGCGTTCTCCTCTGGAAACACCATATATTTT | CASSLVAFSSGNTIYF
- | TRBJ1-1 | TRBV6-5 | - | TGTGCCAGCGGTCGGGCAGATCGGACTAACACTGAAGCTTTCTTT | CASGRADRTNTEAFF
- | TRBJ1-1 | TRBV7-9 | once | TGTGCCAGCAGCTTACAGGGTACGAACACTGAAGCTTTCTTT | CASSLQGTNTEAFF
TRBD2 | TRBJ2-3 | TRBV11-2 | - | TGTGCCAGCAGCAGAGGACGGCTTGGGGGGGGTACGCAGTATTTT | CASSRGRLGGGTQYF
TRBD2 | TRBJ2-5 | TRBV9 | - | TGTGCCAGCAGCGGTAGCGGGGGTAGCCAAGAGACCCAGTACTTC | CASSGSGGSQETQYF
- | TRBJ1-5 | TRBV6-4 | - | TGTGCCAGCAGTGCGGAAGGGGGACAGCCCCAGCATTTT | CASSAEGGQPQHF
TRBD1 | TRBJ1-1 | TRBV5-5 | - | TGTGCCAGCAGCTTGACCTTGGACAGGGTCACTGAAGCTTTCTTT | CASSLTLDRVTEAFF
- | TRBJ2-5 | TRBV21-1 | once | TGTGCCAGCACGGTCGTAGCGGGGTTCCAAGAGACCCAGTACTTC | CASTVVAGFQETQYF
TRBD2 | TRBJ2-5 | TRBV24-1 | once | TGTGCCACCAGTGATCGCGGCAGGGAGGGTCGAGAGACCCAGTACTTC | CATSDRGREGRETQYF
- | TRBJ1-5 | TRBV21-1 | few | TGTGCCAGCAGCAAAAGGCAGGGACAGGGGCTGTGTCAGCCCCAGCATTTT | CASSKRQGQGLCQPQHF
- | TRBJ1-2 | TRBV7-3 | - | TGTGCCAGCAGCTACATTGGGGGCGAAACCGCCCATGGCTACACCTTC | CASSYIGGETAHGYTF
TRBD1 | TRBJ1-5 | TRBV7-9 | - | TGTGCCAGCAGCCTAGGGTCGTCAGGGGGGTATCAGCCCCAGCATTTT | CASSLGSSGGYQPQHF
- | TRBJ1-5 | TRBV10-3 | once | TGTGCCATCAGCCCAAGCACAGGACAGCCCCAGCATTTT | CAISPSTGQPQHF
- | TRBJ2-3 | TRBV7-2 | - | TGTGCCAGCGCAAAGACAGGTAGCACAGATACGCAGTATTTT | CASAKTGSTDTQYF
TRBD2 | TRBJ2-5 | TRBV25-1 | once | TGTGCCAGCAGCGGACTAGCGGGGGGTAAAGAGACCCAGTACTTC | CASSGLAGGKETQYF
TRBD1 | TRBJ1-2 | TRBV18 | - | TGTGCCAGCTCACAGGGACAGGGGAGCCTTTATGGCTACACCTTC | CASSQGQGSLYGYTF
TRBD2 | TRBJ2-3 | TRBV5-8 | - | TGTGCCAGCAGCGGACTAGCGGGGTACACAGATACGCAGTATTTT | CASSGLAGYTDTQYF
- | TRBJ1-2 | TRBV12-3/TRBV12-4 | - | TGTGCCAGCAGTCCGGACTTAAACTATGGCTACACCTTC | CASSPDLNYGYTF
TRBD1 | TRBJ2-1 | TRBV7-9 | - | TGTGCCAGCAGCTCGCGGACAGGGGGCGTCAACAATGAGCAGTTCTTC | CASSSRTGGVNNEQFF
- | TRBJ2-7 | TRBV6-1 | few | TGTGCCAGCAGTGAAGATGGGGGGAGCTCCTACGAGCAGTACTTC | CASSEDGGSSYEQYF
- | TRBJ1-6 | TRBV9 | once | TGTGCCAGCAGCGAAGGAGATTCACCCCTCCACTTT | CASSEGDSPLHF
- | TRBJ2-4 | TRBV5-1 | - | TGCGCCAGCAGCGCCGATACAGGGAAAAACATTCAGTACTTC | CASSADTGKNIQYF
- | TRBJ2-3 | TRBV5-1 | - | TGCGCCAGCAGCTTGGTTGCGGTGGCGACAGATACGCAGTATTTT | CASSLVAVATDTQYF
TRBD1 | TRBJ1-1 | TRBV6-1 | - | TGTGCCAGCAGTGACCTTGGGACAGGGGCTGAAACTGAAGCTTTCTTT | CASSDLGTGAETEAFF
TRBD1 | TRBJ1-3 | TRBV12-5 | - | TGTGCTAGTGGTTTTAAAGGCAGGGGGCGAAGAAACACCATATATTTT | CASGFKGRGRRNTIYF
- | TRBJ2-7 | TRBV6-1 | - | TGTGCCAGCAGTGGTAATCAGGGGCCTTACCTATTCTACGAGCAGTACTTC | CASSGNQGPYLFYEQYF
- | TRBJ1-3 | TRBV29-1 | - | TGCAGCGTTGAAGAGGGGGGGACTGCTGGAAACACCATATATTTT | CSVEEGGTAGNTIYF
- | TRBJ1-1 | TRBV12-5 | - | TGTGCTAGTGGTTATAGAGGGAGGACTGAAGCTTTCTTT | CASGYRGRTEAFF
TRBD1 | TRBJ2-7 | TRBV28 | - | TGTGCCAGCAGTGGGGGACAGGAGAGCTCCTACGAGCAGTACTTC | CASSGGQESSYEQYF
TRBD1 | TRBJ1-1 | TRBV5-1 | - | TGCGCCAGCAGCCCCGGGACAGGGGGCATTACTGAAGCTTTCTTT | CASSPGTGGITEAFF
- | TRBJ1-3 | TRBV30 | - | TGTGCCTGGAGTGTAATAAACTCTGGAAACACCATATATTTT | CAWSVINSGNTIYF
- | TRBJ1-5 | TRBV4-3 | once | TGCGCCACCACTCCGCCGGGGGGTAGCAATCAGCCCCAGCATTTT | CATTPPGGSNQPQHF
TRBD1 | TRBJ1-1 | TRBV19 | - | TGTGCCAGTACCCGGACAGGTGGGAACACTGAAGCTTTCTTT | CASTRTGGNTEAFF
- | TRBJ1-5 | TRBV7-2 | - | TGTGCCAGCAGCGGCGGGGGGCCCCAGCATTTT | CASSGGGPQHF
TRBD1 | TRBJ2-7 | TRBV11-3 | - | TGTGCCAGCAGCAAAGGGACAGGGTTGATGATCGAGCAGTACTTC | CASSKGTGLMIEQYF